The 21 T cell receptor beta chains listed next were all sequenced from one sample in a study of response to subunit inactivated influenza vaccine. One entry per CDR3 protein, called by TCRdb with MiXCR from the RT-PCR reads. The sample consists of some 500,000 distinct CDR3 sequences, around 25% of them appearing once. Specimen: CD4+ T cells sorted from PBMCs, collected 5 days after vaccination. The receptors were sampled from a man aged 50 to 59 who received an inactivated influenza vaccine.

Remarks on this clonotype: The junction departs from the called germline gene at one end, perhaps through a read error. The chain couples TRBV5-4 to TRBJ2-3; D remains unclear. Germline lookup yields CDR1 SGHNT and CDR2 YYREEE (reference sequence). The CDR3 runs to 13 residues. The chain's CDR3 is CAGSWSLSDTQYF. The DNA for the CDR3 is TGTGCCGGCAGCTGGTCCCTTTCAGATACGCAGTATTTT.

This clonotype was counted a few times. The chain combines TRBV29-1 with TRBJ1-1; weak D call: TRBD1 (5 bases). Germline values: CDR1 SQVTM, CDR2 ANQGSEA. V lost 4 bases, J lost 1 base, and 10 bases lay in between. CDR3 length: 13 amino acids. The CDR3 sequence is CSVAGRANTEAFF. As DNA, the CDR3 is TGCAGCGTTGCGGGCAGGGCGAACACTGAAGCTTTCTTT.

This clonotype was detected a few times. The rearrangement joins TRBV5-6 to TRBJ2-7; D gene ambiguous. With 1 base removed from V and 2 bases from J, the gap between germline ends came to 16 bases. CDR3 length equals 16 residues. Per the germline V gene, CDR1 is SGHDT and CDR2 is YYEEEE. The CDR3 protein is CASSLRRRNAPYEQYF. DNA of the CDR3: TGTGCCAGCAGCTTGCGTCGTCGGAACGCCCCCTACGAGCAGTACTTC.

This clonotype turned up a few times. This chain uses TRBV11-2 with TRBJ1-3; the D is unclear. The CDR3 is 15 amino acids. Trimming removed 0 bases from V and 1 base from J, with 7 bases in between. Germline V gene lookup returns CDR1 SGHAT and CDR2 FQNNGV. CDR3 coding DNA: TGTGCCAGCAGCTTAGATCGGGGTTCTGGAAACACCATATATTTT. Its translation: CASSLDRGSGNTIYF.

J is TRBJ1-5 and V is TRBV12-3 or TRBV12-4, with D possibly being TRBD1 (5 bases). Between the trimmed V and J ends, which lost 1 base and 5 bases, there was a span of 6 bases. The CDR3 extends over 13 amino acids. The chain's CDR3 is CASSLVQDQPQHF. The CDR3 coding sequence is TGTGCCAGCAGTTTAGTACAGGATCAGCCCCAGCATTTT.

V gene TRBV6-5 combines with J gene TRBJ2-3; TRBD2 agrees at 9 bases. Germline CDR1 reads MNHEY; CDR2 reads SVGAGI. The J segment lost 0 bases and the V segment lost 0 bases, leaving 7 bases of the junction unmatched. CDR3 length: 18 residues. The CDR3 DNA follows: TGTGCCAGCAGTTACTCGATAGCGGGAGTTCCTAGCACAGATACGCAGTATTTT. This codes for CASSYSIAGVPSTDTQYF.

V and J are TRBV7-9 and TRBJ2-1; weak D call: TRBD2 (6 bases). Germline lookup yields CDR1 SEHNR and CDR2 FQNEAQ (reference sequence). The CDR3 runs 15 residues. V was shortened by 5 bases and J by 0 bases, with 11 bases between the two germline ends. CDR3 sequence (DNA): TGTGCCAGCAGCCGACTAGACCTCTCCTACAATGAGCAGTTCTTC. Translating it yields CASSRLDLSYNEQFF.

This chain uses TRBV12-3 or TRBV12-4 with TRBJ2-2; D remains ambiguous. CDR3 length: 15 amino acids. V lost 3 bases, J lost 2 bases, and 10 bases lay in between. The DNA for the CDR3 is TGTGCCAGCAGTTTCGTTGGGTACAACACCGGGGAGCTGTTTTTT. Its protein product is CASSFVGYNTGELFF.

The rearrangement joins TRBV7-2 to TRBJ2-4, with 11 nucleotides matching TRBD1. This CDR3 region has 15 residues. Germline CDR1 reads SGHTA; CDR2 reads FQGNSA. V lost 5 bases, J lost 6 bases, and 6 bases stayed unmatched. The CDR3 is CASSGMGQGVNIQYF. CDR3 nucleotide sequence: TGTGCCAGCAGCGGAATGGGACAGGGGGTAAACATTCAGTACTTC.

This clonotype was seen only a few times. This chain uses TRBV12-3 or TRBV12-4 with TRBJ2-3; 10 bases align to TRBD2. The J segment lost 4 bases and the V segment lost 5 bases, leaving 9 bases of the junction unmatched. The CDR3 extends over 16 amino acids. In DNA, the CDR3 is TGTGCCAGCAGTAACCGAGCGGGGGGGCTCGCAGATACGCAGTATTTT. This gives the protein CASSNRAGGLADTQYF.

This clonotype appeared a single time. The CDR3 loop is CASTAGLSTDTQYF. CDR3 nucleotides: TGTGCCAGCACAGCGGGCCTTAGCACAGATACGCAGTATTTT. The chain couples TRBV2 to TRBJ2-3; TRBD2 might be the D (6 bases). V was clipped by 7 bases and J by 0 bases, with 11 bases between them. Germline V lookup: CDR1 SNHLY, CDR2 FYNNEI. CDR3 length: 14 residues.

The J gene is TRBJ2-7, the V gene TRBV6-5; 11 bases line up with TRBD1. Germline V CDR1 and CDR2: MNHEY, SVGAGI. The CDR3 consists of 15 residues. V lost 2 bases to trimming and J lost 2 bases; unmatched junction nucleotides: 2. The CDR3: CASSYRDRGAYEQYF. The CDR3 coding sequence is TGTGCCAGCAGTTACCGGGACAGGGGGGCCTACGAGCAGTACTTC.

This chain connects TRBV4-1 to TRBJ1-2; D is unresolved. Deletions cut 1 base from V and 0 bases from J, with 9 bases between. CDR3 length equals 15 residues. Germline V CDR1 and CDR2: MGHRA, YSYEKL. The CDR3 region has the DNA TGCGCCAGCAGCCAAGGGTACAGCTCTAACTATGGCTACACCTTC. Its translation: CASSQGYSSNYGYTF.

The chain joins TRBV5-1 to TRBJ2-5, with D possibly matching TRBD2 (5 bases). Deletions cut 4 bases from V and 2 bases from J, with 12 bases between. The CDR3 covers 14 residues. The germline V gene encodes CDR1 SGHRS and CDR2 YFSETQ. The CDR3 coding sequence is TGCGCCAGCAGCAGAGGTAGCGAACAAGAGACCCAGTACTTC. Protein: CASSRGSEQETQYF.

This clonotype was detected a few times. This chain joins TRBV29-1 and TRBJ2-2, with 8 bases fitting TRBD2. Germline CDR1 SQVTM, CDR2 ANQGSEA. The length of the CDR3 is 13 residues. Unmatched junction bases numbered 3, after V lost 5 bases and J lost 4 bases. CDR3 in amino acids: CSVRTSTTGELFF. The CDR3 nucleotides read TGCAGCGTTAGGACTAGCACCACCGGGGAGCTGTTTTTT.

The chain recombines TRBV5-1 with TRBJ2-2, with D unclear. The CDR3 loop spans 14 amino acids. Per germline, CDR1 SGHRS and CDR2 YFSETQ. V lost 4 bases to trimming and J lost 5 bases, with 12 bases between them. The CDR3 is CASSVTRVTGELFF. The CDR3 coding sequence is TGCGCCAGCAGCGTGACACGGGTTACCGGGGAGCTGTTTTTT.

In this sample, this clonotype turned up a few times. The chain recombines TRBV7-9 with TRBJ2-7; perhaps TRBD2 as D (6 bases). V dropped 5 bases and J dropped 4 bases, with 9 bases sitting between them. The CDR3 sequence is 12 residues long. Germline V lookup: CDR1 SEHNR, CDR2 FQNEAQ (reference sequence). The CDR3 DNA sequence: TGTGCCAGCAGCCCCCGGGAGTACGAGCAGTACTTC. Amino acid sequence: CASSPREYEQYF.

The chain employs TRBV19 and TRBJ2-3; the match to TRBD1 covers 9 bases. J was trimmed by 4 bases and V by 5 bases; bases with no gene match: 10. The length of the CDR3 is 16 residues. Germline CDR1 LNHDA, CDR2 SQIVND (reference sequence). The CDR3 loop reads CASSVGNRGLADTQYF. For the CDR3, the DNA is TGTGCCAGTAGTGTGGGGAACAGGGGGCTGGCAGATACGCAGTATTTT.

V usage is TRBV2 and J usage is TRBJ1-2; no clear D gene. With 6 bases removed from V and 8 bases from J, the gap between germline ends came to 13 bases. This CDR3 comprises 12 residues. Germline CDR1 reads SNHLY; CDR2 reads FYNNEI. This CDR3 reads CASSQTRYGYTF. The CDR3 bases are TGTGCCAGCAGCCAAACCCGGTACGGCTACACCTTC. Full variable domain (rest looked up from reference TRBV2 and TRBJ1-2): EPEVTQTPSHQVTQMGQEVILRCVPISNHLYFYWYRQILGQKVEFLVSFYNNEISEKSEIFDDQFSVERPDGSNFTLKIRSTKLEDSAMYFCASSQTRYGYTFGSGTRLTVV.

This CDR3 reads CASSTLGQPYNEQFF. CDR3 DNA: TGTGCCAGCAGCACCCTGGGACAACCCTACAATGAGCAGTTCTTC. This chain uses TRBV7-9 with TRBJ2-1; tentative D call: TRBD1 (6 bases). Per the germline V gene, CDR1 is SEHNR and CDR2 is FQNEAQ (reference sequence). The CDR3 spans 15 residues. V lost 5 bases to trimming and J lost 2 bases, with 13 bases between them.

This chain joins TRBV7-8 and TRBJ1-5; possibly TRBD1 for D (5 bases). The CDR3 spans 15 residues. V dropped 0 bases and J dropped 7 bases, with 13 bases sitting between them. Germline loops: CDR1 SGHVS, CDR2 FQNEAQ. CDR3 coding DNA: TGTGCCAGCAGCTTAGCGAGGCAGGGCGGCCAGCCCCAGCATTTT. Protein sequence: CASSLARQGGQPQHF.